This TCR beta chain was captured in a study of T cells after yellow fever vaccination. CDR3 size: 16 residues. CDR1 is DFQATT, CDR2 SNEGSKA, per germline (reference sequence). The V segment lost 3 bases and the J segment 0 bases; nucleotides outside the gene matches: 8. In making TCR cDNA, 5'RACE template switching added a universal primer site and UMIs to it. TCRdb re-analysed the 5' RACE reads in MiXCR, keeping a single row per CDR3 protein. The sample consists of some 29,000 distinct CDR3 sequences, about 4.7% of them appearing once. This clonotype showed up many times. The clonotype was recovered from a man aged 30 to 45 who received the YFV17D yellow fever vaccine. This specimen consisted of CD8+ T cells sorted from PBMCs, obtained 10 days after the yellow fever booster vaccination. This chain connects TRBV20-1 to TRBJ2-1, with 7 bases fitting TRBD2. The CDR3 is CSASPQWEGSYNEQFF. The DNA of the CDR3 is TGCAGTGCTAGCCCCCAGTGGGAGGGCTCCTACAATGAGCAGTTCTTC.